This T cell receptor (beta chain) originates from a study of OX40 agonist ivuxolimab in advanced cancers. Looking at the study overall: Across the patients, intravenous ivuxolimab was delivered every 2 weeks at 0.01 to 10 mg/kg. Participants averaged about 60 years of age (range roughly 23 to 90) and were 82.7% male.

The method was immunoSEQ multiplex PCR; TCRdb's version includes in-frame clones alone and lacks a portion of them. This repertoire shows under 100,000 clones, about 90% found once; its top ten account for approximately 9.9%. Germline lookup yields CDR1 SGHNT and CDR2 YYREEE (reference sequence). Trimming at V came to 4 bases and at J to 3 bases, leaving 6 bases not matched to a gene. The CDR3 totals 15 residues. Material: CD4+ or CD8+ T cells sorted from blood, obtained in a trial of the OX40 agonist ivuxolimab. The source is an adult with an advanced solid tumor such as melanoma, head and neck, liver or kidney cancer. The rearrangement links TRBV5-4 to TRBJ2-7; 11 nucleotides agree with TRBD1. CDR3 in DNA: TGTGCCAGCAGCCCCGGGACAGGGGGGGTCTACGAGCAGTACTTC. This codes for CASSPGTGGVYEQYF.